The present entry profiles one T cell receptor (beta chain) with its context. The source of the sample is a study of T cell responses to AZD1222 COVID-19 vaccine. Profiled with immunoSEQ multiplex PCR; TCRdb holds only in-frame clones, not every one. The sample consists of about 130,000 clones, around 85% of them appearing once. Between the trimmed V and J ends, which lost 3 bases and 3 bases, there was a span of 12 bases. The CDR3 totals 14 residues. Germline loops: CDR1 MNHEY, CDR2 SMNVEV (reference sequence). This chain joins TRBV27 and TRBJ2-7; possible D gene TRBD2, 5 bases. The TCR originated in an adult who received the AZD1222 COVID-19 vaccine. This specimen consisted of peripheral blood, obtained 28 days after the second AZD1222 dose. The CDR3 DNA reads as TGTGCCAGCAGTTTCCTCGGCGCGGGCTACGAGCAGTACTTC. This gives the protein CASSFLGAGYEQYF.